This is a list of T cell receptor beta chains from one sample in a study of blood T cell repertoires in COVID-19. Profiled with immunoSEQ multiplex PCR; TCRdb holds only in-frame clones, not every one. The sample records approximately 130,000 clones, 70% to 90% being singletons. The sequenced sample consisted of peripheral blood. These receptors came from a woman in her 50s who had recovered from COVID-19. The CDR3 runs from the conserved cysteine through the conserved F or W. D genes are given only for firm matches. Clone size appears in some rows only: once, few, many, or a class for an expanded clone.

V	J	D	size	DNA	CDR3
TRBV6-4	TRBJ2-3	.	.	TGTGCCAGCAGTGCCCATAGCACAGATACGCAGTATTTT	CASSAHSTDTQYF
TRBV29-1	TRBJ2-7	.	many	TGCAGCGTCGCAGGGGGACTCTCCTACGAGCAGTACTTC	CSVAGGLSYEQYF
TRBV7-8	TRBJ2-7	.	.	TGTGCCAGCAGCTTAGTATTCGGCAGGGCCGAGCAGTACTTC	CASSLVFGRAEQYF
TRBV30	TRBJ1-6	.	.	TGTGCCTGGAGTGTACTTGGGGGCGCGAATTCACCCCTCCACTTT	CAWSVLGGANSPLHF
TRBV30	TRBJ1-1	.	.	TGTGCCTGGACAGGGGCGGTGAACACTGAAGCTTTCTTT	CAWTGAVNTEAFF
TRBV11-2	TRBJ2-7	.	.	TGTGCCAGCAGCTTTTCTTACGAGCAGTACTTC	CASSFSYEQYF
TRBV15	TRBJ1-2	TRBD1	.	TGTGCCACCAGCACAGGGACAGGGGGCGCTTGGGGCTACACCTTC	CATSTGTGGAWGYTF
TRBV18	TRBJ1-3	TRBD1	.	TGTGCCAGCTCGCCGACAGGGGGAAACACCATATATTTT	CASSPTGGNTIYF
TRBV5-1	TRBJ1-3	TRBD1	.	TGCGCCAGCAGCCCCAACCTACAGGGGGACGGAAACACCATATATTTT	CASSPNLQGDGNTIYF
TRBV10-3	TRBJ1-6	TRBD1	.	TGTGCCATCAGTGAGTCTCGGGCAGGGGGTGTATCACCCCTCCACTTT	CAISESRAGGVSPLHF
TRBV18	TRBJ1-2	TRBD1	.	TGTGCCAGCTCAAGGGACAGGGATGGCTACACCTTC	CASSRDRDGYTF
TRBV6-6	TRBJ1-2	TRBD1	.	TGTGCCAGCAGTGTAGGGACAGCGAACTATGGCTACACCTTC	CASSVGTANYGYTF
TRBV7-3	TRBJ2-3	TRBD1	.	TGTGCCAGCAGCTTAATTCCAGGGGGAGATACGCAGTATTTT	CASSLIPGGDTQYF
TRBV2	TRBJ2-1	TRBD2	.	TGTGCCAGCAGTGAAGAGTCGCTAGCGGGAGCCTACAATGAGCAGTTCTTC	CASSEESLAGAYNEQFF
TRBV10-2	TRBJ2-2	TRBD1	.	TGCGCCACCATGAGACAGGGTGCGGCCGGGGAGCTGTTTTTT	CATMRQGAAGELFF
TRBV11-3	TRBJ1-1	.	.	TGTGCCAGCAGCCTGAGGTATGAAGCTTTCTTT	CASSLRYEAFF
TRBV5-8	TRBJ1-2	TRBD1	few	TGTGCCAGCAGGTCGACAGGGTTTAACTATGGCTACACCTTC	CASRSTGFNYGYTF
TRBV3-1/TRBV3-2	TRBJ1-1	.	.	TGTGCCAGCAGCCAAGACCATACAATGAACACTGAAGCTTTCTTT	CASSQDHTMNTEAFF
TRBV29-1	TRBJ2-3	TRBD2	.	TGCAGCGGCGGGGGATCCACTAGCGACAGCACAGATACGCAGTATTTT	CSGGGSTSDSTDTQYF
TRBV21-1	TRBJ1-1	.	.	TGTGCCAGCAGCGCCTCCCTACAGGGACCGAACACTGAAGCTTTCTTT	CASSASLQGPNTEAFF
TRBV2	TRBJ1-4	.	.	TGTGCCAGCCGGGGATCAGGGGTGGAAAAACTGTTTTTT	CASRGSGVEKLFF
TRBV11-2	TRBJ1-1	.	.	TGTGCCAGCAGCTTAGCTTCGGGACTGACTGAAGCTTTCTTT	CASSLASGLTEAFF
TRBV11-2	TRBJ1-1	.	few	TGTGCCAGCAGCTTAACCCGCGGGTCCCTAGGCACTGAAGCTTTCTTT	CASSLTRGSLGTEAFF
TRBV10-3	TRBJ2-7	TRBD2	once	TGTGCCATCAGGGGTAGCGGGAGGGCCTACGAGCAGTACTTC	CAIRGSGRAYEQYF
TRBV2	TRBJ2-5	TRBD2	.	TGTGCCAGCAGTGATGCGGGGGGGGAGACCCAGTACTTC	CASSDAGGETQYF
TRBV7-2	TRBJ1-2	TRBD1	.	TGTGCCAGCAGTCTACAGGGGGAGGAAAGGTATGGCTACACCTTC	CASSLQGEERYGYTF
TRBV11-2	TRBJ1-1	.	.	TGTGCCAGCAGCATACAGGGTAGAGGAACTGAAGCTTTCTTT	CASSIQGRGTEAFF
TRBV12-3/TRBV12-4	TRBJ1-5	.	once	TGTGCCAGCAGTCGACAGGTCCATCAGCCCCAGCATTTT	CASSRQVHQPQHF
TRBV19	TRBJ1-4	.	.	TGTGCCACCTCGACAGGACTGGACAATGAAAAACTGTTTTTT	CATSTGLDNEKLFF
TRBV6-5	TRBJ1-2	TRBD1	.	TGTGCCAGCAGTTCGACCGGGACAGGGAGGGGCTATGGCTACACCTTC	CASSSTGTGRGYGYTF
TRBV6-5	TRBJ2-3	.	.	TGTGCCAGCACCCCCGGGGATACGCAGTATTTT	CASTPGDTQYF
TRBV6-6	TRBJ2-3	.	.	TGTGCCAGCAGTTATATGGGGCGTAGCACAGATACGCAGTATTTT	CASSYMGRSTDTQYF
TRBV5-1	TRBJ1-1	.	.	TGCGCCAGCAGCTTGGAGGTTAGGGGCACTGAAGCTTTCTTT	CASSLEVRGTEAFF
TRBV4-1	TRBJ1-3	TRBD1	.	TGCGCCAGCAGCCTCGACACAGGGGCTAGAAACACCATATATTTT	CASSLDTGARNTIYF
TRBV7-3	TRBJ2-1	.	.	TGTGCCAGCAGCTTAACGCGTCTAGCTAGCGATGAGCAGTTCTTC	CASSLTRLASDEQFF